A single sample gave rise to the 28 T cell receptor beta chains below, sequenced in a study of naive and memory T cell subsets. Notes on the study in general: Possibly reflecting memory cells re-expressing CD45RA, a few larger clonotypes occurred in naive repertoires, especially CD8.

No cognate antigen is known for these TCRs. Both TRBC1 and TRBC2 were covered by a beta constant-region primer of two equimolar oligonucleotides. The ligated cDNA underwent four PCR rounds using SP2 and nested alpha and beta constant-region primers. TCRdb itself ran the UMI-ligation and nested PCR reads through MiXCR, one entry per CDR3 protein. The table includes 99,000 or so distinct CDR3 sequences, about 14% detected once. Sequenced sample: naive CD8+ T cells from blood. The source is a human donor in good health.

In its sample, this clonotype was seen a few times. J is TRBJ2-1 and V is TRBV7-2; D not resolved. Germline-derived CDR1 and CDR2 are SGHTA and FQGNSA. The CDR3 length is 14 residues. Trimming removed 1 base from V and 2 bases from J, with 6 bases in between. The CDR3 reads CASSLGAAYNEQFF. As DNA, the CDR3 is TGTGCCAGCAGCTTAGGGGCGGCCTACAATGAGCAGTTCTTC.

This clonotype was recorded at least ten times. The rearrangement uses TRBV4-3 and TRBJ2-1; D not certain. Trimming took off 0 bases at V and 4 bases at J, with 4 bases between the two ends. Germline lookup yields CDR1 LGHNA and CDR2 YSLEER. This CDR3 is built from 13 residues. The CDR3 nucleotides read TGCGCCAGCAGCCAAGAGGGGTACAATGAGCAGTTCTTC. Its protein product is CASSQEGYNEQFF.

A few counts support this clonotype. The chain is built from TRBV7-9 and TRBJ2-3; D perhaps matches TRBD2 (5 bases). The CDR3 covers 17 residues. Trimming shortened V by 5 bases and J by 6 bases, and 24 bases separated the two germline ends. Germline V gene data show CDR1 as SEHNR and CDR2 as FQNEAQ (reference sequence). CDR3 sequence (DNA): TGTGCCAGCAGCGGCAGCTTAGGTGGTGGGAGAATGGATACGCAGTATTTT. Translated: CASSGSLGGGRMDTQYF.

The rearrangement joins TRBV29-1 to TRBJ1-1, with 7 bases lining up with TRBD1. The CDR3 consists of 15 residues. V shed 5 bases, J shed 3 bases, and the junction held 12 bases outside the gene matches. Germline assignment: CDR1 SQVTM and CDR2 ANQGSEA. CDR3 region: CSVRRQGRTDTEAFF. CDR3 nucleotide sequence: TGCAGCGTTCGCCGACAGGGAAGGACGGACACTGAAGCTTTCTTT.

This chain joins TRBV29-1 and TRBJ2-1, with D maybe TRBD2 (7 bases). V gave up 7 bases and J gave up 0 bases, with 13 bases separating them. CDR1 is SQVTM, CDR2 ANQGSEA, per germline. The CDR3 contains 14 residues. The CDR3 coding sequence is TGCAGCGCCGAGGGGGGGACCTCCTACAATGAGCAGTTCTTC. It encodes CSAEGGTSYNEQFF.

The V call is TRBV14, the J call TRBJ2-1; no clear D gene. Germline-derived CDR1 and CDR2 are SGHDN and FVKESK. Trimming removed 0 bases at V and 0 bases at J, with 9 bases between. The CDR3 has 16 amino acids. The CDR3 DNA sequence: TGTGCCAGCAGCCAAGATTGGGGAAGCTCCTACAATGAGCAGTTCTTC. Encoded protein: CASSQDWGSSYNEQFF.

Ten or more counts support this clonotype. The gene calls are TRBV13 and TRBJ2-7, with TRBD2 matching over 9 bases. The CDR3 extends over 15 amino acids. Germline values: CDR1 PRHDT, CDR2 FYEKMQ (reference sequence). Trimming took 4 bases from V and 2 from J; bases not matched to a gene: 6. This CDR3 reads CASSSNLAGPYEQYF. The CDR3 bases are TGTGCCAGCAGCTCCAATCTAGCGGGGCCCTACGAGCAGTACTTC.

The chain carries TRBV7-2 and TRBJ2-7; TRBD1 matches 10 bases. Germline lookup yields CDR1 SGHTA and CDR2 FQGNSA. V shed 3 bases and J 3 bases; nucleotides not matched to a gene: 2. CDR3 length: 14 amino acids. Here the CDR3 reads CASSFGTGDYEQYF. The CDR3 region has the DNA TGTGCCAGCAGCTTTGGGACAGGGGACTACGAGCAGTACTTC.

This chain links TRBV30 with TRBJ2-5, with D possibly TRBD1 on 5 matching bases. The length of the CDR3 is 13 residues. Trimming cost V 5 bases and J 2 bases, with 12 bases left between them. CDR1 GTSNPN and CDR2 SVGIG come from the germline V gene (reference sequence). The CDR3 sequence is CAWERDSQETQYF. CDR3 DNA: TGTGCCTGGGAAAGAGACAGTCAAGAGACCCAGTACTTC.

This clonotype was picked up many times. V gene TRBV4-3 combines with J gene TRBJ2-1; 10 bases line up with TRBD2. The V and J ends lost 0 bases and 5 bases, in that order; junction bases with no gene match: 10. The CDR3 sequence is 18 residues long. Germline V CDR1 and CDR2: LGHNA, YSLEER. CDR3 nucleotide sequence: TGCGCCAGCAGCCAAGATTGGTCGGGACTAGCGAAGAACAATGAGCAGTTCTTC. The encoded protein is CASSQDWSGLAKNNEQFF.

V and J are TRBV6-2 or TRBV6-3 and TRBJ2-7; the D is unclear. The V end was cut by 7 bases, the J end by 0 bases, with 22 bases between. CDR3 length: 17 amino acids. The germline V gene has CDR1 MNHEY and CDR2 SVGEGT. CDR3 in amino acids: CASISQESWPYSYEQYF. DNA for the CDR3: TGTGCCAGCATCTCCCAGGAGAGCTGGCCGTACTCCTACGAGCAGTACTTC.

This clonotype occurred many times. The chain joins TRBV7-9 to TRBJ2-1; no firm D call. Germline V lookup: CDR1 SEHNR, CDR2 FQNEAQ (reference sequence). With 5 bases removed from V and 6 bases from J, the gap between germline ends came to 5 bases. This CDR3 has 11 amino acids. CDR3 region: CASSASNEQFF. CDR3 nucleotides: TGTGCCAGCAGCGCATCCAATGAGCAGTTCTTC.

This clonotype came up a few times. The chain joins TRBV13 to TRBJ1-4; 8 bases match TRBD1. The germline V gene has CDR1 PRHDT and CDR2 FYEKMQ (reference sequence). CDR3 length: 13 residues. V shed 3 bases, J shed 8 bases, and the junction held 2 bases outside the gene matches. The CDR3 sequence is CASSLGTGEKLFF. The CDR3, as DNA: TGTGCCAGCAGCTTGGGGACAGGAGAAAAACTGTTTTTT.

V gene TRBV14 combines with J gene TRBJ2-1; 13 nucleotides match TRBD2. Germline V gene lookup returns CDR1 SGHDN and CDR2 FVKESK. The CDR3 is 15 amino acids. After removal of 6 bases from V and 6 bases from J, the junction contained 5 bases not matched to a gene. This CDR3 is CASRRTSGRSNEQFF. Here the CDR3 DNA reads TGTGCCAGCAGGCGGACTAGCGGGAGAAGCAATGAGCAGTTCTTC.

This clonotype was seen a few times. The CDR3 DNA reads TGTGCCAGCAGCATTACAGGAGACACTGAAGCTTTCTTT. Its translation: CASSITGDTEAFF. J is TRBJ1-1 and V is TRBV5-6; TRBD1 might be the D (5 bases). The length of the CDR3 is 13 residues. Germline V gene lookup returns CDR1 SGHDT and CDR2 YYEEEE. The V and J ends lost 4 bases and 3 bases respectively, with 10 bases between them.

This clonotype was seen more than once but under ten times. The chain joins TRBV3-1 to TRBJ2-7; D is uncertain. The length of the CDR3 is 13 residues. The ends were cut back, 1 base at V and 3 bases at J, with 7 bases in the middle. Germline V lookup: CDR1 LGHDT, CDR2 YNNKEL (reference sequence). The CDR3 sequence is CASSQGDVYEQYF. CDR3 nucleotides: TGTGCCAGCAGCCAAGGAGACGTCTACGAGCAGTACTTC.

This clonotype was recorded at least ten times. The gene calls are TRBV4-2 and TRBJ2-6; D ambiguous. The germline CDR1 and CDR2 sequences are LGHNA and YNFKEQ. Trimming pared 4 bases from V and 0 bases from J, leaving 10 bases between. This CDR3 has 16 residues. CDR3 in amino acids: CASSLEVASGANVLTF. The CDR3 nucleotides read TGTGCCAGCAGCCTCGAGGTGGCCTCTGGGGCCAACGTCCTGACTTTC.

The chain recombines TRBV15 with TRBJ2-7; TRBD1 matches at 9 bases. Germline assignment: CDR1 LNHNV and CDR2 YYDKDF (reference sequence). V shed 1 base, J shed 4 bases, and the junction held 11 bases outside the gene matches. The CDR3 has 17 residues. As DNA, the CDR3 is TGTGCCACCAGCAGAGGTCTGTCCTCGGGACAGGGTTACGAGCAGTACTTC. Residues: CATSRGLSSGQGYEQYF. Filled out from reference TRBV15 and TRBJ2-7, the complete variable domain reads DAMVIQNPRYQVTQFGKPVTLSCSQTLNHNVMYWYQQKSSQAPKLLFHYYDKDFNNEADTPDNFQSRRPNTSFCFLDIRSPGLGDTAMYLCATSRGLSSGQGYEQYFGPGTRLTVT.

This clonotype was detected many times. The chain recombines TRBV5-6 with TRBJ1-2; D unclear. This CDR3 has 15 amino acids. From germline, CDR1 is SGHDT and CDR2 YYEEEE. Trimming pared 0 bases from V and 2 bases from J, leaving 11 bases between. The CDR3 coding sequence is TGTGCCAGCAGCTTGGCCGGTCAGGAGAACTATGGCTACACCTTC. Encoded protein: CASSLAGQENYGYTF.

This chain connects TRBV12-3 or TRBV12-4 to TRBJ1-4; perhaps TRBD1 as D (5 bases). The CDR3 spans 15 residues. Trimming left V 5 bases short and J 5 bases short, with 15 bases between. In DNA, the CDR3 is TGTGCCAGCAGTCCCCCGGCAGGGAGGAATGAAAAACTGTTTTTT. Protein sequence: CASSPPAGRNEKLFF.

This clonotype showed up just a few times. The chain links TRBV7-9 to TRBJ2-1, with D unresolved. The V gene lost 5 bases and the J gene lost 9 bases, with 11 bases spanning the gap. Germline CDR1 and CDR2: SEHNR and FQNEAQ (reference sequence). The CDR3 has 12 residues. The CDR3 protein is CASSPPVSEQFF. The CDR3 DNA sequence: TGTGCCAGCAGCCCCCCCGTAAGTGAGCAGTTCTTC.

The table lists this clonotype with many counts. The gene calls are TRBV24-1 and TRBJ2-3; D is possibly TRBD2 (5 bases). Trimming pared 4 bases from V and 3 bases from J, leaving 10 bases between. This CDR3 comprises 14 residues. Germline assignment: CDR1 KGHDR and CDR2 SFDVKD. The CDR3 sequence is CATSEREWTDTQYF. In DNA form, the CDR3 reads TGTGCCACCAGTGAGAGGGAGTGGACAGATACGCAGTATTTT.

The CDR3 DNA sequence: TGTGCCAGCAGACCCAGGGGCTACTACGAGCAGTACTTC. Translating it yields CASRPRGYYEQYF. The rearrangement uses TRBV5-4 and TRBJ2-7; maybe TRBD1 (6 bases). CDR3 size: 13 residues. The germline V and J ends were trimmed by 5 bases and 3 bases, with 12 bases remaining between them. Germline V gives CDR1 SGHNT, CDR2 YYREEE (reference sequence).

This chain joins TRBV14 and TRBJ2-1; weak D call: TRBD1 (5 bases). The CDR3 has 12 amino acids. The ends were cut back, 0 bases at V and 13 bases at J, with 10 bases in the middle. Looked up from germline, CDR1 is SGHDN and CDR2 is FVKESK. CDR3 region: CASSQDFRAQFF. CDR3 DNA: TGTGCCAGCAGCCAAGATTTCAGGGCCCAGTTCTTC.

J is TRBJ1-5 and V is TRBV6-5; no firm D call. The germline V and J ends were trimmed by 2 bases and 4 bases, with 12 bases remaining between them. This CDR3 is 15 amino acids long. Germline values: CDR1 MNHEY, CDR2 SVGAGI. In DNA, the CDR3 is TGTGCCAGCAGTTACAGGCGTCTCCTGAATCAGCCCCAGCATTTT. Protein product: CASSYRRLLNQPQHF.

This clonotype was picked up a small number of times. The genes are TRBV19 and TRBJ2-1; 10 positions agree with TRBD1. Trimming cost V 5 bases and J 4 bases; bases outside gene matches: 8. Germline CDR1 reads LNHDA; CDR2 reads SQIVND (reference sequence). The CDR3 is made up of 16 amino acids. The CDR3 DNA reads TGTGCCAGTAGTTTAACCGGGACAGGGGTTTACAATGAGCAGTTCTTC. It codes for CASSLTGTGVYNEQFF.

This chain joins TRBV5-5 and TRBJ2-7, with D perhaps TRBD1 (5 bases). The CDR3 contains 15 residues. Trimming took 0 bases from V and 0 from J, leaving 10 bases between them. The V gene's germline CDR1 is SGHKS and CDR2 YYEKEE (reference sequence). The CDR3: CASSLEGQFSYEQYF. DNA of the CDR3: TGTGCCAGCAGCTTGGAGGGGCAGTTCTCCTACGAGCAGTACTTC.

This clonotype occurred a few times. The chain employs TRBV7-9 and TRBJ2-7; either TRBD1 or TRBD2 may supply D (5 bases each). Germline V CDR1 and CDR2: SEHNR, FQNEAQ (reference sequence). V was pared by 1 base and J by 6 bases, with 16 bases between. CDR3 length equals 15 residues. As DNA, the CDR3 is TGTGCCAGCAGCTTAGGGGGGTATAGCCATGGCGAGCAGTACTTC. This translates into CASSLGGYSHGEQYF.